This T cell receptor (beta chain) was identified during a study of tumor-infiltrating lymphocytes in primary liver carcinoma. Study-level background: The cohort consisted of patients whose primary liver carcinoma was surgically resected. The neoplasms were of stage T1-T3 N0M0, with dimensions of 4.2 to 10 cm across. Points from the study as a whole: The top-250-clone fraction was significantly higher in tumors than in blood (p = 0.039).

This clonotype was recorded a few times. Its target is unknown. TCR beta cDNA was made from 400 to 500 ng total RNA with a constant-region primer. Generation of the TCR beta libraries relied on three nested multiplex PCR rounds using slightly modified ARM-PCR. Primers for the first two PCR rounds were TRBV1-TRBV30 forward primers and a C-beta reverse primer (approximately 10 cycles per round). TCRdb re-called the multiplex PCR reads with MiXCR, one entry per CDR3 protein. The repertoire holds about 320,000 distinct CDR3 sequences, almost 60% seen once, with about 17% in the top ten. The CDR3 covers 14 residues. Trimming pared 1 base from V and 0 bases from J, leaving 7 bases between. Germline DNA was also extracted, with blood RNA taken from unsorted whole blood.

Input material: peripheral blood. The J gene is TRBJ2-7, the V gene TRBV12-3 or TRBV12-4, with D unclear. This receptor was obtained from a woman between 25 and 40 years old with primary liver carcinoma and hepatitis B virus infection. CDR3 sequence reads: CASSLDRPSYEQYF. In DNA, the CDR3 is TGTGCCAGCAGTTTAGATCGTCCCTCCTACGAGCAGTACTTC.